This entry lists 2 T cell receptor beta chains sequenced from one sample in a study of T cells after yellow fever vaccination. TCRdb reprocessed the 5' RACE reads with MiXCR, giving one entry per CDR3 protein. In the table there are 550,000 to 750,000 distinct CDR3 sequences, approximately 13% of which are singletons. Sequenced here: PBMCs, sampled on the day of the yellow fever booster vaccination. The receptors derive from a man aged 25-45 years who received the YFV17D yellow fever vaccine.

This clonotype has more than one count but fewer than ten. The genes are TRBV7-2 and TRBJ2-2; 11 nucleotides line up with TRBD2. Germline CDR1 reads SGHTA; CDR2 reads FQGNSA. The ends lost 5 bases at V and 6 bases at J; junction bases unmatched: 5. This CDR3 comprises 15 residues. Here the CDR3 reads CASSALAGGAGELFF. The CDR3 DNA follows: TGTGCCAGCAGCGCCCTAGCGGGAGGTGCCGGGGAGCTGTTTTTT.

This clonotype was seen a handful of times. The rearrangement links TRBV10-3 to TRBJ2-7, with D possibly TRBD1 on 6 matching bases. The CDR3 spans 14 residues. The V end lost 6 bases, the J end lost 2 bases, and 14 bases lay between the germline ends. Germline V gene lookup returns CDR1 ENHRY and CDR2 SYGVKD. CDR3: CAISPPGTTYEQYF. Written as DNA, the CDR3 is TGTGCCATCAGCCCACCCGGGACAACCTACGAGCAGTACTTC.